This TCR beta chain is from a study of Ad26.COV2.S vaccination and SARS-CoV-2 variants. The treatment denotes: around 19 received Ad26.COV2.S at low or high dose, single or two shots; a few received placebo; per-sample allocation not given. Samples were taken on day 63 after the first vaccine or placebo injection. Immunization relied on an Ad26 vector, which expressed Wuhan-strain SARS-CoV-2 spike. As for this clone: What it recognizes is unknown.

Assay: immunoSEQ multiplex PCR; the TCRdb copy retains only in-frame clones and omits some. The sample records about 400,000 clones, about 89% being singletons. The study's findings and limits: Analyses that measured TCR breadth and depth may have underestimated total T cell responses.

The TCR comes from a person between 18 and 59 years old who received the Ad26.COV2.S COVID-19 vaccine or a placebo. Material: peripheral blood, obtained in a trial of Ad26.COV2.S vaccine versus placebo.

The CDR3 is CASSQGKPDTQYF. The CDR3 nucleotides are TGTGCCAGCAGCCAAGGGAAGCCAGATACGCAGTATTTT. This chain connects TRBV4-2 to TRBJ2-3; D not resolved. Germline-derived CDR1 and CDR2 are LGHNA and YNFKEQ. This CDR3 is 13 amino acids long. Trimming removed 1 base at V and 4 bases at J, with 6 bases between.